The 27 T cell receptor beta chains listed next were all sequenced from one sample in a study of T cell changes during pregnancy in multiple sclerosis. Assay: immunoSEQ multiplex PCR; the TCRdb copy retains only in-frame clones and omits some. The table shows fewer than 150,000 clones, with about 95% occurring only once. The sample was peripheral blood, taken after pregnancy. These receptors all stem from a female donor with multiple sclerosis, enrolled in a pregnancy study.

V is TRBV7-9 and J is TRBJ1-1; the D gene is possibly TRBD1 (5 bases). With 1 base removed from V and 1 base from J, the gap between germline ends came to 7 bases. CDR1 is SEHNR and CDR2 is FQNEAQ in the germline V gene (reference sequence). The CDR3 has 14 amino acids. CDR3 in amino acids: CASSLVRGNTEAFF. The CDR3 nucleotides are TGTGCCAGCAGCTTAGTAAGGGGGAACACTGAAGCTTTCTTT.

The CDR3 nucleotides are TGTGCCAGCAGTGAATCGACTGGTAGCTCCTACGAGCAGTACTTC. This gives the protein CASSESTGSSYEQYF. The rearrangement uses TRBV6-4 and TRBJ2-7; D remains ambiguous. Germline V gives CDR1 MRHNA, CDR2 SNTAGT. V was trimmed by 3 bases and J by 0 bases, leaving 12 bases between them. The CDR3 runs 15 residues.

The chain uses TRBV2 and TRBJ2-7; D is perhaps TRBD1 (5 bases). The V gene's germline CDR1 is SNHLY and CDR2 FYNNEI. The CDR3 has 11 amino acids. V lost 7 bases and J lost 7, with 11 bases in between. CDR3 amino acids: CASTGIGEQYF. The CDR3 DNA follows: TGTGCCAGCACAGGGATAGGGGAGCAGTACTTC.

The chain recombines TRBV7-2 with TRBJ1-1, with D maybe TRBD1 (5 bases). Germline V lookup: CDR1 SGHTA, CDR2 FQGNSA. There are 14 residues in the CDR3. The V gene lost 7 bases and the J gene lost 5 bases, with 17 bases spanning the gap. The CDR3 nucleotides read TGTGCCAGCACCGAAACTGGGGGGAGGACTGAAGCTTTCTTT. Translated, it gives CASTETGGRTEAFF.

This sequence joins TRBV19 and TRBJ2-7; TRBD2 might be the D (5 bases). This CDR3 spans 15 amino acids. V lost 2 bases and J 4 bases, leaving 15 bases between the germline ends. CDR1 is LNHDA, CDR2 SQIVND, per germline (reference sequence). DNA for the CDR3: TGTGCCAGTAGTATAACTGCGGGTTCACCATACGAGCAGTACTTC. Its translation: CASSITAGSPYEQYF.

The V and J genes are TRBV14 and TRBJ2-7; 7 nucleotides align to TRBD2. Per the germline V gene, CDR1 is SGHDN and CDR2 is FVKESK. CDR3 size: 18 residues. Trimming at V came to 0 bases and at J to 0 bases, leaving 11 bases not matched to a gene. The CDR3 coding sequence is TGTGCCAGCAGCCAAGATCTTTGGGCGGGCGGGAGCTCCTACGAGCAGTACTTC. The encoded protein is CASSQDLWAGGSSYEQYF.

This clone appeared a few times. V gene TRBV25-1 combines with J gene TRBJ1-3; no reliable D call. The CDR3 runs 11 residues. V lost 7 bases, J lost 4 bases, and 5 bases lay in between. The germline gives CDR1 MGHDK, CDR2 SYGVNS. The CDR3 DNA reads TGTGCCAGCAACAAAGGAAACACCATATATTTT. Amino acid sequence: CASNKGNTIYF.

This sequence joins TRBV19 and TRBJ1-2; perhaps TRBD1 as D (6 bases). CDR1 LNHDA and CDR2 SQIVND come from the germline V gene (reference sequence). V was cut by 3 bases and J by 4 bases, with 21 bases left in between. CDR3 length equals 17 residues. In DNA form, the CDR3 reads TGTGCCAGTAGTATCGATTCATCATGGACAGTCCGCTATGGCTACACCTTC. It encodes CASSIDSSWTVRYGYTF.

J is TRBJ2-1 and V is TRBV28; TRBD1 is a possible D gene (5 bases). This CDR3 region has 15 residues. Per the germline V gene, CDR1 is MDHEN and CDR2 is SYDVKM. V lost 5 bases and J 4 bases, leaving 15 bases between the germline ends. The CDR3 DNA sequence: TGTGCCAGCAGTCCCTATGGGGCTGGGTACAATGAGCAGTTCTTC. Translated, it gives CASSPYGAGYNEQFF. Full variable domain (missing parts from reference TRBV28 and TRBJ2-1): DVKVTQSSRYLVKRTGEKVFLECVQDMDHENMFWYRQDPGLGLRLIYFSYDVKMKEKGDIPEGYSVSREKKERFSLILESASTNQTSMYLCASSPYGAGYNEQFFGPGTRLTVL.

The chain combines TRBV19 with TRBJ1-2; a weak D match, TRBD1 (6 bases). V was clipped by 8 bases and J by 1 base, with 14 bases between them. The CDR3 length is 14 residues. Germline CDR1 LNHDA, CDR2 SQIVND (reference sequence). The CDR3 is CASAGGRDNYGYTF. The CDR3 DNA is TGTGCCAGTGCGGGGGGCAGAGATAACTATGGCTACACCTTC.

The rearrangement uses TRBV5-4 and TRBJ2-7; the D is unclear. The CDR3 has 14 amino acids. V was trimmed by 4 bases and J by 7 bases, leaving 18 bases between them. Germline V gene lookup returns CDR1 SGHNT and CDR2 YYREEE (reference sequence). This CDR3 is CASSARVAASEQYF. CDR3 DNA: TGTGCCAGCAGCGCCCGGGTCGCCGCTTCAGAGCAGTACTTC.

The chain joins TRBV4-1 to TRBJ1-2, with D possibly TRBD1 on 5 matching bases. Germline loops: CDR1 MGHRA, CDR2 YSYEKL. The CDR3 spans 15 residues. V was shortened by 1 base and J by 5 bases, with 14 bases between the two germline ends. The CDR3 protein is CASSQGQGILYGYTF. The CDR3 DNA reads TGCGCCAGCAGCCAAGGCCAGGGTATCCTATATGGCTACACCTTC.

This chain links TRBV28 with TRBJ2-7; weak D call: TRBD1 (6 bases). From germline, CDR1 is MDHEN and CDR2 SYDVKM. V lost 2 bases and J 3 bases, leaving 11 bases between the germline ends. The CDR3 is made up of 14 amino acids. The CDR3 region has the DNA TGTGCCAGCAGTTTAACCGGGACAAACTACGAGCAGTACTTC. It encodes CASSLTGTNYEQYF.

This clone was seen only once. The CDR3 region is CASHRDYGYTF. As DNA, the CDR3 is TGTGCCAGCCACAGAGATTATGGCTACACCTTC. The V call is TRBV6-1, the J call TRBJ1-2; D is unresolved. The CDR3 consists of 11 residues. Trimming took off 8 bases at V and 5 bases at J, with 9 bases between the two ends. Germline V lookup: CDR1 MNHNS, CDR2 SASEGT.

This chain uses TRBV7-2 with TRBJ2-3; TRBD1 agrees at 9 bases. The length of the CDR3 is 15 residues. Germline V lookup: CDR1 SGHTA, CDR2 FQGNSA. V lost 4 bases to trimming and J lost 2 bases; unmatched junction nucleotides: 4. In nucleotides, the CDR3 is TGTGCCAGCAGCTGGGGACAGGGACCCACAGATACGCAGTATTTT. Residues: CASSWGQGPTDTQYF.

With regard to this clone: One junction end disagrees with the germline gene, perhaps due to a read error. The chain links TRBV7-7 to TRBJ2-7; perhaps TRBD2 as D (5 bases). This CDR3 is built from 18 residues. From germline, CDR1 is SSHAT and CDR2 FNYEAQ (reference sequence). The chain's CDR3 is CASSSLGVPVICSYEQYF. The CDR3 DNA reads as TGTGCTAGCAGCTCACTAGGTGTCCCGGTGATATGCTCCTACGAGCAGTACTTC.

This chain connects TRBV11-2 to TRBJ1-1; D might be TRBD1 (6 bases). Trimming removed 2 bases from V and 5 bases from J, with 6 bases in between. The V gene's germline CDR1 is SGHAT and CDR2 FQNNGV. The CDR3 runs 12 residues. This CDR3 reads CASSLRGTEAFF. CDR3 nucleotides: TGTGCCAGCAGCTTAAGGGGGACTGAAGCTTTCTTT.

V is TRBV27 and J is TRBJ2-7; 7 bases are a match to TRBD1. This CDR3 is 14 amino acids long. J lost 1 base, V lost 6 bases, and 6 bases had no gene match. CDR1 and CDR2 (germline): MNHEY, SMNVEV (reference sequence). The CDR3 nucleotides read TGTGCCAGCAGGCCTACGACAGGGTCCTACGAGCAGTACTTC. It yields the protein CASRPTTGSYEQYF.

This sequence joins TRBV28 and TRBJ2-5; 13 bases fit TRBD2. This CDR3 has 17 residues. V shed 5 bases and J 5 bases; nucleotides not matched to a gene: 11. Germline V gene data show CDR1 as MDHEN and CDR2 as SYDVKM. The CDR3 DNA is TGTGCCAGCAGTCCCGTTAAACTAGCGGGAGGGTTGGAGACCCAGTACTTC. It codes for CASSPVKLAGGLETQYF. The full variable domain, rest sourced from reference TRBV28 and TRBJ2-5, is DVKVTQSSRYLVKRTGEKVFLECVQDMDHENMFWYRQDPGLGLRLIYFSYDVKMKEKGDIPEGYSVSREKKERFSLILESASTNQTSMYLCASSPVKLAGGLETQYFGPGTRLLVL.

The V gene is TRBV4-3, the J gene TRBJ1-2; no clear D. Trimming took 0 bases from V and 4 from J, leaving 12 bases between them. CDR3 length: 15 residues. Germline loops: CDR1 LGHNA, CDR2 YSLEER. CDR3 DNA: TGCGCCAGCAGCCAAGAAGGCGGAAACCTCTATGGCTACACCTTC. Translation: CASSQEGGNLYGYTF.

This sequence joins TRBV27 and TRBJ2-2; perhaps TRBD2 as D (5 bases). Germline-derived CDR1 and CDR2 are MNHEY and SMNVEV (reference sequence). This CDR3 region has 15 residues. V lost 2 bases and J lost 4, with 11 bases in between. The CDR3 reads CASSLITGSTGELFF. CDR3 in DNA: TGTGCCAGCAGTTTAATCACGGGAAGCACCGGGGAGCTGTTTTTT.

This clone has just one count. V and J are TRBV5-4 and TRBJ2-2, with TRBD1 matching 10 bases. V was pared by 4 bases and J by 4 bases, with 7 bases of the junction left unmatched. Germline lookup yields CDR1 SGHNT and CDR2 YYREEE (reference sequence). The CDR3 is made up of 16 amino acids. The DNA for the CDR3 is TGTGCCAGCAGCCCCTTGGGGACAGGGGTCACCGGGGAGCTGTTTTTT. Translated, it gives CASSPLGTGVTGELFF.

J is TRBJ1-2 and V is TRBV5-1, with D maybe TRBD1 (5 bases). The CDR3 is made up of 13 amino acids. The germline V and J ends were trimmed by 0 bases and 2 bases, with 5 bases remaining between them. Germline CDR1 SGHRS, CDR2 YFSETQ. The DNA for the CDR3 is TGCGCCAGCAGCTTGGAGGGGAACTATGGCTACACCTTC. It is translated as CASSLEGNYGYTF.

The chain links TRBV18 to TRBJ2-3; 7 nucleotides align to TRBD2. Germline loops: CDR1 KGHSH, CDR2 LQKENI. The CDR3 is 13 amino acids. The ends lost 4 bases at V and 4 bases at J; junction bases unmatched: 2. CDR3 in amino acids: CASSRGGPDTQYF. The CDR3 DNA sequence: TGTGCCAGCTCACGGGGGGGACCAGATACGCAGTATTTT.

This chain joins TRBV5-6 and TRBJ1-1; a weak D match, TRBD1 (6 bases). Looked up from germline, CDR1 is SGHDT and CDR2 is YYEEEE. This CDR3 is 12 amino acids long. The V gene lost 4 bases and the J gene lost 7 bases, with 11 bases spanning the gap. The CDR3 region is CASSHGTFEAFF. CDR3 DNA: TGTGCCAGCAGCCACGGGACATTTGAAGCTTTCTTT.

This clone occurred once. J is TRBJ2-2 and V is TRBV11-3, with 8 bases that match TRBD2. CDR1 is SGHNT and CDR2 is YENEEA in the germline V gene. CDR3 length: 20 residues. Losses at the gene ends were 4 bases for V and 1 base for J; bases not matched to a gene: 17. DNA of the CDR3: TGTGCCAGCAGCTCGGGATATTCTTTGGCGGGAGGACTGAACACCGGGGAGCTGTTTTTT. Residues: CASSSGYSLAGGLNTGELFF.

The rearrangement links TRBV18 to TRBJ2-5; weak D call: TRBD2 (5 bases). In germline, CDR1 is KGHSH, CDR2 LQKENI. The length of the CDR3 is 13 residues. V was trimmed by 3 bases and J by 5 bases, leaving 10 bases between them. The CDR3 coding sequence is TGTGCCAGCTCACCCGGGCGAGGGGAGACCCAGTACTTC. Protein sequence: CASSPGRGETQYF.